This T cell receptor beta chain was recorded in a study of human T cells and chemical hapten exposure. This clonotype was found a few times. Time point described: patch test 1, 2 weeks after DPC sensitization. As to treatment: therapeutic diphenylcyclopropenone sensitization with weekly scalp DPC. Samples of blood were obtained prior to the application of each patch test. Extraction yielded total RNA from whole blood (unfractionated). TCRdb itself ran the RACE reads through MiXCR, one entry per CDR3 protein. The sample records fewer than 130,000 distinct CDR3 sequences, approximately 11% being singletons. The clonotype originates from a woman aged 35 to 49 with alopecia areata. Some clones in this sample may be carry-over from other donors' samples. Material: whole blood, obtained in connection with sensitization to the hapten diphenylcyclopropenone (DPC).

CDR3 sequence: CASSPQGGMRTEAFF. In DNA form, the CDR3 reads TGTGCCAGCTCACCTCAGGGGGGGATGAGAACTGAAGCTTTCTTT. V gene TRBV18 combines with J gene TRBJ1-1; 7 bases are a match to TRBD1. This CDR3 contains 15 residues. Germline V gives CDR1 KGHSH, CDR2 LQKENI. V was pared by 3 bases and J by 5 bases, with 9 bases of the junction left unmatched.